This T cell receptor (beta chain) originates from a study of shared clonotypes between healthy human individuals. Extraction of genomic DNA in unsorted samples used tens of millions of PBMCs. This table comes from immunoSEQ multiplex PCR, and its TCRdb copy is limited to in-frame clones, with some not included. This table has roughly 510,000 clones, 75% to 80% appearing once. Source material: PBMCs. This receptor was identified in a middle-aged woman in good health. Some clones in this sample may be carry-over from other donors' samples.

This CDR3 reads CASSQGTGGQTSGRAKYEQFF. Written as DNA, the CDR3 is TGCGCCAGCAGCCAAGGGACAGGGGGCCAAACTAGCGGGAGGGCCAAATATGAGCAGTTCTTC. V and J are TRBV4-1 and TRBJ2-1; 13 bases agree with TRBD2. The CDR3 is 21 residues long. Germline CDR1 reads MGHRA; CDR2 reads YSYEKL. The junction had 20 bases not matched to a gene; V was cut back by 1 base and J by 8 bases.